Listed here are 22 T cell receptor beta chains from one sample, sequenced in a study of cytomegalovirus exposure and HLA in healthy donors. The table came from immunoSEQ multiplex PCR; TCRdb's copy has only in-frame clones and leaves some out. Of some 140,000 clones listed, 75% to 90% are singletons. The sequenced sample consisted of PBMCs. These receptors all come from a man between 18 and 35 years old in good health and CMV-seropositive.

The rearrangement uses TRBV10-2 and TRBJ1-5; D gene unclear. Trimming took 6 bases from V and 0 from J, leaving 12 bases between them. This CDR3 has 15 residues. Germline CDR1 reads WSHSY; CDR2 reads SAAADI. The CDR3 region is CASRDDGLSNQPQHF. The CDR3 region has the DNA TGCGCCAGCAGAGACGACGGACTTAGCAATCAGCCCCAGCATTTT.

This clone has at least ten counts. This CDR3 reads CASSSEDVAYEQYF. The CDR3 nucleotides are TGCGCCAGCAGCTCGGAGGACGTTGCCTACGAGCAGTACTTC. This chain links TRBV5-1 with TRBJ2-7; D is perhaps TRBD2 (5 bases). Germline-derived CDR1 and CDR2 are SGHRS and YFSETQ. This CDR3 contains 14 residues. V shed 3 bases and J shed 2 bases, with 12 bases lying between them. Full variable domain (missing parts from reference TRBV5-1 and TRBJ2-7): KAGVTQTPRYLIKTRGQQVTLSCSPISGHRSVSWYQQTPGQGLQFLFEYFSETQRNKGNFPGRFSGRQFSNSRSEMNVSTLELGDSALYLCASSSEDVAYEQYFGPGTRLTVT.

The chain combines TRBV6-1 with TRBJ2-1; 8 nucleotides match TRBD2. The junction had 14 bases not matched to a gene; V was cut back by 7 bases and J by 9 bases. This CDR3 contains 15 residues. CDR1 is MNHNS and CDR2 is SASEGT in the germline V gene. CDR3 nucleotides: TGTGCCAGCACCAATTCGGGACTAGAGGTTCGTGAGCAGTTCTTC. This sequence encodes CASTNSGLEVREQFF.

The chain combines TRBV7-9 with TRBJ2-3; TRBD2 matches at 9 bases. The germline V gene has CDR1 SEHNR and CDR2 FQNEAQ (reference sequence). V lost 1 base, J lost 1 base, and 6 bases stayed unmatched. The CDR3 is 17 amino acids. The CDR3 DNA reads TGTGCCAGCAGCTTAGGGTCTAGCGGGGTTCGCACAGATACGCAGTATTTT. This translates into CASSLGSSGVRTDTQYF.

The V and J genes are TRBV7-9 and TRBJ2-7, with D perhaps matching TRBD1 (5 bases). The V gene's germline CDR1 is SEHNR and CDR2 FQNEAQ (reference sequence). This CDR3 is built from 13 residues. Trimming cost V 1 base and J 5 bases, with 9 bases left between them. The CDR3 DNA sequence: TGTGCCAGCAGCTTAGGTGGGGCGGACGAGCAGTACTTC. Its translation is CASSLGGADEQYF.

The chain employs TRBV27 and TRBJ2-1, with 9 bases aligning to TRBD1. V lost 4 bases and J lost 6; bases outside the gene matches: 7. The CDR3 loop spans 15 amino acids. CDR1 is MNHEY and CDR2 is SMNVEV in the germline V gene (reference sequence). CDR3 DNA sequence: TGTGCCAGCAGTTGGGTGACAGGGGGATTCAATGAGCAGTTCTTC. Its translation is CASSWVTGGFNEQFF.

This clone has just one count. The V and J genes are TRBV4-3 and TRBJ1-2; 9 bases line up with TRBD1. Losses at the gene ends were 4 bases for V and 3 bases for J; bases not matched to a gene: 9. Germline lookup yields CDR1 LGHNA and CDR2 YSLEER. The CDR3 is made up of 16 amino acids. CDR3 DNA sequence: TGCGCCAGCAGCCCCGGGACAGGGCGGGTTTACTATGGCTACACCTTC. This translates into CASSPGTGRVYYGYTF.

This chain connects TRBV7-8 to TRBJ1-4, with TRBD1 matching 10 bases. The length of the CDR3 is 18 residues. J lost 3 bases, V lost 5 bases, and 12 bases had no gene match. The germline V gene encodes CDR1 SGHVS and CDR2 FQNEAQ. CDR3 residues: CASSSSGTGAVANEKLFF. The CDR3 DNA follows: TGTGCCAGCAGCAGTTCCGGGACAGGGGCGGTTGCTAATGAAAAACTGTTTTTT.

The chain uses TRBV29-1 and TRBJ2-7, with no clear D. Germline V gene data show CDR1 as SQVTM and CDR2 as ANQGSEA. The CDR3 runs to 8 residues. CDR3 protein: CSRYEQYF. The CDR3 DNA is TGCAGTCGCTACGAGCAGTACTTC.

The rearrangement uses TRBV9 and TRBJ2-7, with 7 bases lining up with TRBD1. Looked up from germline, CDR1 is SGDLS and CDR2 is YYNGEE. This CDR3 spans 15 amino acids. V shed 2 bases, J shed 0 bases, and the junction held 5 bases outside the gene matches. The DNA for the CDR3 is TGTGCCAGCAGCGTGGGGACAGTGCCCTCCTACGAGCAGTACTTC. This encodes CASSVGTVPSYEQYF.

The J gene is TRBJ1-2, the V gene TRBV5-4, with a tentative D call TRBD1 (6 bases). Per the germline V gene, CDR1 is SGHNT and CDR2 is YYREEE (reference sequence). V lost 3 bases and J lost 4, with 19 bases in between. CDR3 length: 16 residues. As DNA, the CDR3 is TGTGCCAGCAGCTCCGTTTCAGGGGTGGGGAGCTATGGCTACACCTTC. Residues: CASSSVSGVGSYGYTF.

This chain connects TRBV27 to TRBJ1-3, with 10 nucleotides matching TRBD1. Germline CDR1 reads MNHEY; CDR2 reads SMNVEV (reference sequence). This CDR3 has 13 amino acids. V trimming: 5 bases; J trimming: 9 bases; junction bases outside the gene matches: 4. CDR3 protein: CASSPGQGSTIYF. The CDR3 DNA sequence: TGTGCCAGCAGTCCGGGACAGGGGAGCACCATATATTTT.

This clone was recorded only once. The V gene is TRBV9, the J gene TRBJ2-3, with TRBD2 as a possible D gene (5 bases). V lost 0 bases and J lost 0, with 14 bases in between. The CDR3 runs to 17 residues. Per the germline V gene, CDR1 is SGDLS and CDR2 is YYNGEE. CDR3 DNA sequence: TGTGCCAGCAGCGTAGCAGGAGGAGAGGGAAGCACAGATACGCAGTATTTT. It specifies CASSVAGGEGSTDTQYF.

V usage is TRBV6-1 and J usage is TRBJ1-3, with D unclear. The germline V and J ends were trimmed by 0 bases and 6 bases, with 9 bases remaining between them. This CDR3 comprises 14 residues. Germline loops: CDR1 MNHNS, CDR2 SASEGT. The CDR3 DNA reads TGTGCCAGCAGTGAAGCGCCGGGGTTAAACACCATATATTTT. Translation: CASSEAPGLNTIYF.

CDR3 region: CASNPGGSTDTQYF. The CDR3 region has the DNA TGCGCCAGCAATCCGGGGGGGAGCACAGATACGCAGTATTTT. V gene TRBV5-1 combines with J gene TRBJ2-3; 8 positions match TRBD2. This CDR3 is built from 14 residues. With 6 bases clipped from V and 0 bases from J, the junction kept 3 bases outside the gene matches. Germline V gene lookup returns CDR1 SGHRS and CDR2 YFSETQ.

V usage is TRBV4-3 and J usage is TRBJ2-2; tentatively, D is TRBD1 (6 bases). CDR1 is LGHNA and CDR2 is YSLEER in the germline V gene. V was cut by 3 bases and J by 3 bases, with 17 bases left in between. This CDR3 contains 17 residues. The CDR3 sequence: CASSHNRVGADTGELFF. CDR3 DNA: TGCGCCAGCAGCCATAACAGGGTGGGCGCGGACACCGGGGAGCTGTTTTTT.

This clone was seen more than once but under ten times. The rearrangement joins TRBV18 to TRBJ2-7; weak D call: TRBD2 (5 bases). CDR3 size: 17 residues. Germline V lookup: CDR1 KGHSH, CDR2 LQKENI. Trimming left V 3 bases short and J 6 bases short, with 24 bases between. The CDR3: CASSPPLASGPYGEQYF. For the CDR3, the DNA is TGTGCCAGCTCACCCCCCCTAGCCAGCGGACCCTACGGCGAGCAGTACTTC.

V gene TRBV15 combines with J gene TRBJ1-1, with D unresolved. The length of the CDR3 is 12 residues. With 4 bases removed from V and 1 base from J, the gap between germline ends came to 4 bases. CDR1 is LNHNV and CDR2 is YYDKDF in the germline V gene (reference sequence). This CDR3 reads CATSTPNTEAFF. Written as DNA, the CDR3 is TGTGCCACCAGCACTCCGAACACTGAAGCTTTCTTT.

The chain joins TRBV4-1 to TRBJ2-7, with D unclear. In germline, CDR1 is MGHRA, CDR2 YSYEKL. Trimming shortened V by 3 bases and J by 6 bases, and 15 bases separated the two germline ends. The CDR3 length is 14 residues. The CDR3 sequence: CASSHQLAGFEQYF. In DNA, the CDR3 is TGCGCCAGCAGCCACCAACTGGCCGGGTTCGAGCAGTACTTC.

The V and J genes are TRBV6-6 and TRBJ2-5; maybe TRBD2 (5 bases). The length of the CDR3 is 16 residues. The germline V gene encodes CDR1 MNHNY and CDR2 SVGAGI (reference sequence). V was shortened by 0 bases and J by 3 bases, with 14 bases between the two germline ends. The CDR3 protein is CASSYSRETVEETQYF. The CDR3 nucleotides are TGTGCCAGCAGTTACTCGAGGGAGACGGTAGAAGAGACCCAGTACTTC.

The chain recombines TRBV7-2 with TRBJ1-1; unclear D gene. The CDR3 spans 12 residues. Germline-derived CDR1 and CDR2 are SGHTA and FQGNSA. Trimming cost V 5 bases and J 7 bases, with 11 bases left between them. The chain's CDR3 is CASSPLGSEAFF. Written as DNA, the CDR3 is TGTGCCAGCAGCCCACTGGGCAGTGAAGCTTTCTTT.

The chain has TRBV4-1 and TRBJ2-3; TRBD2 agrees at 10 bases. The germline gives CDR1 MGHRA, CDR2 YSYEKL. The length of the CDR3 is 14 residues. The V and J ends lost 7 bases and 5 bases, in that order; junction bases with no gene match: 6. The CDR3 nucleotides read TGCGCCAGCACCCGGACTAGCGGCCGAGATACGCAGTATTTT. It encodes CASTRTSGRDTQYF.